This T cell receptor (beta chain) was retrieved from a study of cytomegalovirus exposure and HLA in healthy donors. Study-wide findings and caveats: Apart from CMV serostatus, no immune exposure information was available. The authors listed some 160 TCR beta chains as cytomegalovirus-associated. In a later analysis, at a false discovery rate of 0.05, roughly 18,000 TCR beta sequences were associated with HLA alleles. Earlier findings revealed that most TCR beta V segments proved productive either about 90% or about 30% of the time.

Note on this clone: Its antigen is still unknown.

Germline CDR1 and CDR2: SGHRS and YFSETQ. This CDR3 contains 16 residues. The junction had 6 bases not matched to a gene; V was cut back by 1 base and J by 6 bases. Primers for the PCR totalled 60 Vbeta and 13 Jbeta. Produced via immunoSEQ multiplex PCR; TCRdb's table is partial and in-frame only. The sample has around 120,000 clones; roughly two thirds are singletons. The source material was PBMCs. This chain uses TRBV5-1 with TRBJ2-1, with 11 bases matching TRBD2. The receptor was derived from a man aged 25-45 years in good health and CMV-seropositive. CDR3 nucleotide sequence: TGCGCCAGCAGCTTGACGTTAGCGGGAGGGCCCAATGAGCAGTTCTTC. Amino acids: CASSLTLAGGPNEQFF.